A single sample gave rise to the 32 T cell receptor beta chains below, sequenced in a study of T cell repertoires in cytomegalovirus infection. Antigen specificity for these receptors is unknown. TCRdb re-called the reads with MiXCR, one entry per CDR3 protein. The sample contains around 770,000 distinct CDR3 sequences, 25% to 30% of which appear only once. This sample comprised cultured CD8+ T cells from PBMCs, obtained from culture after CMV antigen stimulation. These receptors were obtained from a human donor in good health (CMV status not recorded). Some clones in this sample may be carry-over from other donors' samples.

This clonotype was counted between two and nine times. V usage is TRBV7-9 and J usage is TRBJ2-5; TRBD1 aligns across 11 bases. This CDR3 has 16 residues. The V gene end was trimmed by 4 bases and the J gene end by 7 bases; junction bases not matched to a gene: 11. Germline CDR1 reads SEHNR; CDR2 reads FQNEAQ (reference sequence). The CDR3 sequence: CASSSLGQGAKGTQYF. CDR3 DNA: TGTGCCAGCAGCTCCCTAGGACAGGGGGCGAAAGGGACCCAGTACTTC.

The rearrangement uses TRBV27 and TRBJ2-6; TRBD2 matches 11 bases. J gave up 2 bases and V 5 bases, and 11 bases lay outside the gene matches. The germline CDR1 and CDR2 sequences are MNHEY and SMNVEV (reference sequence). The CDR3 is made up of 19 amino acids. CDR3 amino acids: CASSAKTSGGITGANVLTF. For the CDR3, the DNA is TGTGCCAGCAGTGCAAAAACTAGCGGGGGTATAACTGGGGCCAACGTCCTGACTTTC.

The chain recombines TRBV4-1 with TRBJ1-2, with D uncertain. Trimming pared 4 bases from V and 8 bases from J, leaving 23 bases between. Per germline, CDR1 MGHRA and CDR2 YSYEKL. The CDR3 extends over 16 amino acids. The CDR3 sequence: CASSPSRQNGLEGYTF. For the CDR3, the DNA is TGCGCCAGCAGCCCCAGTCGTCAGAACGGCCTCGAAGGCTACACCTTC.

This clonotype showed up many times. The chain joins TRBV19 to TRBJ2-1, with a weak D call TRBD2 (6 bases). CDR1 LNHDA and CDR2 SQIVND come from the germline V gene (reference sequence). The CDR3 extends over 16 amino acids. V was trimmed by 7 bases and J by 0 bases, leaving 16 bases between them. The CDR3 here is CASNLNGGASYNEQFF. As DNA, the CDR3 is TGTGCCAGTAATCTTAACGGGGGTGCCTCCTACAATGAGCAGTTCTTC.

This chain joins TRBV25-1 and TRBJ1-1; a weak D match, TRBD1 (6 bases). CDR1 and CDR2 from the germline V gene are MGHDK and SYGVNS. The CDR3 loop spans 17 amino acids. V lost 1 base and J 5 bases, leaving 20 bases between the germline ends. The CDR3 region is CASSESGGAMVRTEAFF. The CDR3 region has the DNA TGTGCCAGCAGTGAATCGGGGGGGGCGATGGTGAGAACTGAAGCTTTCTTT.

Only one count was recorded for this clonotype. This sequence joins TRBV9 and TRBJ2-2; D uncertain. Germline V gene sequence: CDR1 SGDLS, CDR2 YYNGEE. Between the trimmed V and J ends, which lost 0 bases and 4 bases, there was a span of 10 bases. The CDR3 covers 15 residues. The CDR3 loop reads CASSVDTSSTGELFF. DNA of the CDR3: TGTGCCAGCAGCGTAGACACCTCGAGCACCGGGGAGCTGTTTTTT.

Turning to this clonotype: One base away lies a much larger clone, so this may be a sequencing read error. The genes are TRBV2 and TRBJ1-4; D unresolved. The CDR3 spans 13 residues. The germline CDR1 and CDR2 sequences are SNHLY and FYNNEI. CDR3 protein: CASSDKINENLFF. CDR3 nucleotide sequence: TGTGCCAGCAGTGACAAGATTAATGAAAACCTGTTTTTT.

This clonotype has just a few counts. This chain connects TRBV5-6 to TRBJ1-4, with TRBD1 matching over 9 bases. CDR3 size: 12 residues. V dropped 3 bases and J dropped 10; count of bases not matched to a gene: 1. Germline V CDR1 and CDR2: SGHDT, YYEEEE. CDR3 loop: CASSSDRGKLFF. CDR3 DNA sequence: TGTGCCAGCAGCTCGGACAGGGGAAAACTGTTTTTT. Looking up the rest from reference TRBV5-6 and TRBJ1-4 gives the full variable domain: DAGVTQSPTHLIKTRGQQVTLRCSPKSGHDTVSWYQQALGQGPQFIFQYYEEEERQRGNFPDRFSGHQFPNYSSELNVNALLLGDSALYLCASSSDRGKLFFGSGTQLSVL.

The genes are TRBV10-3 and TRBJ1-1; unclear D gene. The CDR3 spans 14 residues. The germline V and J ends were trimmed by 6 bases and 3 bases, with 14 bases remaining between them. Germline CDR1 ENHRY, CDR2 SYGVKD. The CDR3 nucleotides read TGTGCCATCAGCGCCGCAACAGAGTACACTGAAGCTTTCTTT. It is translated as CAISAATEYTEAFF.

This chain joins TRBV6-2 or TRBV6-3 and TRBJ2-7; the D gene is possibly TRBD2 (5 bases). In germline, CDR1 is MNHEY, CDR2 SVGEGT. The CDR3 has 14 amino acids. The V end lost 7 bases, the J end lost 3 bases, and 16 bases lay between the germline ends. CDR3 DNA: TGTGCCAGCACCGGACTGGAATCGAGCTACGAGCAGTACGTC. It codes for CASTGLESSYEQYV.

The sample holds many counts of this clonotype. The chain is built from TRBV6-5 and TRBJ2-5; D is tentatively TRBD1 or TRBD2 (7 bases each). The V end was cut by 10 bases, the J end by 5 bases, with 17 bases between. The CDR3 totals 13 residues. The germline gives CDR1 MNHEY, CDR2 SVGAGI. The CDR3: CATSRQGGETQYF. The CDR3 bases are TGTGCCACCTCTCGACAGGGAGGGGAGACCCAGTACTTC.

The V and J genes are TRBV29-1 and TRBJ1-3, with a possible D match to TRBD1 (5 bases). Germline assignment: CDR1 SQVTM and CDR2 ANQGSEA. The CDR3 has 18 residues. Trimming took 3 bases from V and 8 from J, leaving 29 bases between them. The CDR3 loop is CSVDGDGRTDSPGDTIYF. The CDR3 DNA reads TGCAGCGTTGATGGAGACGGTCGAACAGACAGTCCAGGAGACACCATATATTTT.

V and J are TRBV9 and TRBJ2-6; 11 nucleotides align to TRBD2. Per germline, CDR1 SGDLS and CDR2 YYNGEE. Germline trimming cut 4 bases from V and 0 bases from J; bases unmatched to any gene: 3. The CDR3 covers 17 residues. The CDR3 sequence is CASSPSGGNSGANVLTF. The CDR3, as DNA: TGTGCCAGCAGCCCTAGCGGGGGGAACTCTGGGGCCAACGTCCTGACTTTC.

The chain's CDR3 is CASSIKGSLRINGELFF. CDR3 sequence (DNA): TGTGCCAGTAGTATAAAGGGGTCTCTCCGTATTAACGGGGAGCTGTTTTTT. This chain connects TRBV19 to TRBJ2-2; the D gene is possibly TRBD1 (5 bases). Trimming took off 2 bases at V and 7 bases at J, with 20 bases between the two ends. The length of the CDR3 is 17 residues. CDR1 is LNHDA and CDR2 is SQIVND in the germline V gene (reference sequence).

V and J are TRBV9 and TRBJ1-3; D is uncertain. The V gene lost 0 bases and the J gene lost 3 bases, with 13 bases spanning the gap. The CDR3 is 16 residues long. The germline gives CDR1 SGDLS, CDR2 YYNGEE. CDR3 sequence: CASSVAAGLYGNTIYF. CDR3 nucleotide sequence: TGTGCCAGCAGCGTAGCGGCGGGATTGTATGGAAACACCATATATTTT. Variable domain in full (rest from reference TRBV9 and TRBJ1-3): DSGVTQTPKHLITATGQRVTLRCSPRSGDLSVYWYQQSLDQGLQFLIQYYNGEERAKGNILERFSAQQFPDLHSELNLSSLELGDSALYFCASSVAAGLYGNTIYFGEGSWLTVV.

The gene calls are TRBV7-9 and TRBJ2-7; TRBD1 matches at 9 bases. Germline CDR1 is SEHNR and CDR2 is FQNEAQ (reference sequence). V was clipped by 1 base and J by 5 bases; unmatched bases: 6. The CDR3 has 15 amino acids. CDR3 sequence reads: CASSLVRGQGDEQYV. DNA for the CDR3: TGTGCCAGCAGCTTAGTGCGGGGACAGGGCGACGAGCAGTACGTC.

Of note for this clonotype: Sequence at one end of the junction differs from germline and may be a read error. The J gene is TRBJ1-5, the V gene TRBV4-1; perhaps TRBD1 as D (5 bases). Germline CDR1 MGHRA, CDR2 YSYEKL. The CDR3 length is 15 residues. The CDR3: CASSHTGGSNQPQHF. The DNA of the CDR3 is TGTGCCAGCAGCCACACCGGGGGGTCGAATCAGCCCCAGCATTTT.

This clonotype was observed a few times. The rearrangement joins TRBV7-6 to TRBJ1-1; the D is unclear. The CDR3 has 14 amino acids. Per germline, CDR1 SGHVS and CDR2 FNYEAQ. V was pared by 3 bases and J by 1 base, with 9 bases between. The CDR3 DNA reads as TGTGCCAGCAGCTTTTTCGTCACGAACACTGAAGCTTTCTTT. Its translation: CASSFFVTNTEAFF.

This chain joins TRBV7-2 and TRBJ1-2, with D possibly being TRBD1 (6 bases). The CDR3 is 16 amino acids. The V end lost 1 base, the J end lost 6 bases, and 18 bases lay between the germline ends. Germline V CDR1 and CDR2: SGHTA, FQGNSA. CDR3 amino acids: CASSLVWVAGTHGYTF. The DNA of the CDR3 is TGTGCCAGCAGCTTAGTCTGGGTTGCGGGGACACATGGCTACACCTTC.

The chain uses TRBV6-1 and TRBJ2-3; no reliable D call. The CDR3 covers 14 residues. The V gene lost 5 bases and the J gene lost 1 base, with 10 bases spanning the gap. CDR1 and CDR2 from the germline V gene are MNHNS and SASEGT. CDR3 amino acids: CASSMGWGTDTQYF. The CDR3 nucleotides read TGTGCCAGCAGTATGGGATGGGGCACAGATACGCAGTATTTT.

This clonotype was counted a few times. The chain is built from TRBV28 and TRBJ2-7; 10 bases line up with TRBD1. This CDR3 contains 15 residues. Trimming removed 5 bases from V and 5 bases from J; junction bases left unmatched: 9. Germline-derived CDR1 and CDR2 are MDHEN and SYDVKM. The CDR3 reads CASSPSGQGVHEQYV. The CDR3 region has the DNA TGTGCCAGCAGTCCGTCTGGACAGGGGGTTCACGAGCAGTACGTC.

This clonotype was picked up a small number of times. The chain carries TRBV12-3 or TRBV12-4 and TRBJ2-5; no clear D. V dropped 3 bases and J dropped 2 bases, with 7 bases sitting between them. This CDR3 region has 13 residues. CDR3 DNA sequence: TGTGCCAGCAGTTTGATCGCTCAAGAGACCCAGTACTTC. Amino acid sequence: CASSLIAQETQYF.

This clonotype was counted many times. The chain combines TRBV7-8 with TRBJ1-2, with a possible D match to TRBD1 (6 bases). CDR1 is SGHVS, CDR2 FQNEAQ, per germline. The germline V and J ends were trimmed by 5 bases and 4 bases, with 14 bases remaining between them. The CDR3 runs 14 residues. For the CDR3, the DNA is TGTGCCAGCAGCCCGCAGGGGTCCCCCTATGGCTACACCTTC. It codes for CASSPQGSPYGYTF. Complete variable domain (other parts from reference TRBV7-8 and TRBJ1-2): GAGVSQSPRYKVAKRGQDVALRCDPISGHVSLFWYQQALGQGPEFLTYFQNEAQLDKSGLPSDRFFAERPEGSVSTLKIQRTQQEDSAVYLCASSPQGSPYGYTFGSGTRLTVV.

Concerning this clonotype itself: A much larger clone lies a single base off, so this may be a read error. This chain joins TRBV7-9 and TRBJ2-1; no clear D gene. Trimming took off 3 bases at V and 9 bases at J, with 15 bases between the two ends. This CDR3 spans 14 amino acids. In germline, CDR1 is SEHNR, CDR2 FQNEAQ (reference sequence). As DNA, the CDR3 is TGTGCCAGCAGCTTGGATGGGGTGAGAGCTGAGCAGTTCTTC. It translates to CASSLDGVRAEQFF.

This sequence joins TRBV12-3 or TRBV12-4 and TRBJ1-1; the D is unclear. The CDR3 has 12 residues. Trimming removed 5 bases at V and 8 bases at J, with 12 bases between. The CDR3 nucleotides are TGTGCCAGCAGTCGGATGGCGAGGGAAGCTTTCTTT. Translated: CASSRMAREAFF.

This clonotype was counted once. Written as DNA, the CDR3 is TGTGCCAGCAGTGACTCGAGGGTGAATGAGCAGTTCTTC. Translated: CASSDSRVNEQFF. This chain links TRBV6-4 with TRBJ2-1; possible D gene TRBD2, 5 bases. V was trimmed by 0 bases and J by 7 bases, leaving 7 bases between them. Looked up from germline, CDR1 is MRHNA and CDR2 is SNTAGT. The CDR3 is 13 amino acids.

Concerning this clonotype itself: The junction and the germline gene differ at one end; a read error may be behind it. The chain links TRBV7-4 to TRBJ2-7; D perhaps matches TRBD2 (6 bases). The germline V gene has CDR1 SGHVT and CDR2 SQSDAQ. The CDR3 extends over 13 amino acids. The CDR3 DNA reads TGTGCCAGCGGCTTTCAGGACTACCACGAGCAGTACTTC. This encodes CASGFQDYHEQYF.

This clonotype was seen only a few times. The chain carries TRBV20-1 and TRBJ2-7; 8 bases map to TRBD2. Trimming took 6 bases from V and 4 from J; bases not matched to a gene: 11. The CDR3 totals 14 residues. CDR1 is DFQATT and CDR2 is SNEGSKA in the germline V gene (reference sequence). CDR3 sequence: CSAAGRLAFYEQYF. In DNA, the CDR3 is TGCAGTGCGGCTGGAAGACTAGCGTTTTACGAGCAGTACTTC.

The rearrangement uses TRBV20-1 and TRBJ2-1; 9 bases agree with TRBD1. V lost 5 bases to trimming and J lost 8 bases; unmatched junction nucleotides: 10. This CDR3 comprises 14 residues. Per germline, CDR1 DFQATT and CDR2 SNEGSKA (reference sequence). The CDR3 sequence: CSAYPGQGIDEQFF. The CDR3 bases are TGCAGTGCTTATCCGGGACAGGGAATCGATGAGCAGTTCTTC.

The chain combines TRBV3-1 with TRBJ2-7; TRBD1 matches 7 bases. V shed 5 bases and J 3 bases; nucleotides not matched to a gene: 7. This CDR3 region has 14 residues. The germline CDR1 and CDR2 sequences are LGHDT and YNNKEL (reference sequence). CDR3 sequence reads: CASSSPRQGYEQYV. The CDR3 nucleotides are TGTGCCAGCAGCTCCCCTCGACAGGGCTACGAGCAGTACGTC.

This clonotype appeared a few times. In nucleotides, the CDR3 is TGTGCCAGCAGCTTAGGTGGGGGGGCACGGACAGATACGCAGTATTTT. It yields the protein CASSLGGGARTDTQYF. The chain combines TRBV7-6 with TRBJ2-3, with D possibly being TRBD2 (7 bases). The V end was cut by 1 base, the J end by 3 bases, with 14 bases between. Germline CDR1 SGHVS, CDR2 FNYEAQ. The CDR3 sequence is 16 residues long.

This clonotype was seen at least ten times. This sequence joins TRBV7-6 and TRBJ2-1; 7 nucleotides match TRBD1. V dropped 2 bases and J dropped 2; count of bases not matched to a gene: 3. The germline V gene has CDR1 SGHVS and CDR2 FNYEAQ. This CDR3 is 15 amino acids long. CDR3 coding DNA: TGTGCCAGCAGCTTAAGGGGGACAGCCTACAATGAGCAGTTCTTC. It translates to CASSLRGTAYNEQFF.